This is a list of T cell receptor beta chains from one sample in a study of T-cell reconstitution after alpha-beta-depleted transplantation in children. Via MiXCR, TCRdb re-called the PCR reads, giving one row per CDR3 protein. The sample contains approximately 120,000 distinct CDR3 sequences, about a tenth of which appear only once. The material sequenced was PBMCs, mostly from graft donor cells, taken 180 days after TCRalphabeta/CD19-depleted stem cell transplant. These receptors were collected from a girl under three years old who had a stem cell transplant for combined immunodeficiency, so the T cells may come from the graft donor. The CDR3 runs from the conserved cysteine through the conserved F or W. Fields, in order: J gene, clone size, D gene, V gene, CDR3 protein, CDR3 DNA. D genes are given only for firm matches. Clone size is given for some rows only: seen once, a few or many times, or a class if the clone is expanded.

J: TRBJ2-6; size: few; D: -; V: TRBV28; CDR3: CASSFGVPFSGANVLTF; DNA: TGTGCCAGCAGTTTCGGGGTCCCTTTCTCTGGGGCCAACGTCCTGACTTTC
J: TRBJ1-5; size: -; D: -; V: TRBV7-2; CDR3: CASSLVRGYNQPQHF; DNA: TGTGCCAGCAGCTTAGTACGGGGCTACAATCAGCCCCAGCATTTT
J: TRBJ2-1; size: -; D: TRBD2; V: TRBV11-3; CDR3: CASSSIAGGPWDEQFF; DNA: TGTGCCAGCAGCTCTATAGCGGGAGGGCCCTGGGATGAGCAGTTCTTC
J: TRBJ2-7; size: -; D: -; V: TRBV7-8; CDR3: CASSLPPHEQYF; DNA: TGTGCCAGCAGCCTACCCCCTCATGAGCAGTACTTC
J: TRBJ2-3; size: many; D: -; V: TRBV20-1; CDR3: CSARTGAGTDTQYF; DNA: TGCAGTGCTAGGACCGGAGCAGGCACAGATACGCAGTATTTT
J: TRBJ2-1; size: few; D: -; V: TRBV12-3/TRBV12-4; CDR3: CASSPVTSSYNEQFF; DNA: TGTGCCAGCAGTCCCGTTACGAGCTCCTACAATGAGCAGTTCTTC
J: TRBJ2-3; size: many; D: TRBD2; V: TRBV11-2; CDR3: CASSLRTSGGPDTQYF; DNA: TGTGCCAGCAGCCTTCGGACTAGCGGGGGGCCAGATACGCAGTATTTT
J: TRBJ2-7; size: many; D: -; V: TRBV12-3/TRBV12-4; CDR3: CASSTGGIEQYF; DNA: TGTGCCAGCAGTACCGGGGGAATCGAGCAGTACTTC
J: TRBJ2-7; size: few; D: TRBD2; V: TRBV15; CDR3: CATSRKAGVGTHSYEQYF; DNA: TGTGCCACCAGCAGAAAAGCGGGAGTCGGGACCCACTCCTACGAGCAGTACTTC
J: TRBJ2-7; size: -; D: -; V: TRBV6-5; CDR3: CASSYPPYEQYF; DNA: TGTGCCAGCAGTTACCCCCCTTACGAGCAGTACTTC
J: TRBJ1-6; size: -; D: TRBD1; V: TRBV20-1; CDR3: CSARVGQGGSPLHF; DNA: TGCAGTGCTAGAGTGGGACAGGGGGGTTCACCCCTCCACTTT
J: TRBJ2-5; size: many; D: -; V: TRBV29-1; CDR3: CSVSGGGETQYF; DNA: TGCAGCGTTTCCGGGGGAGGCGAGACCCAGTACTTC
J: TRBJ2-7; size: -; D: -; V: TRBV29-1; CDR3: CSVEDWKGDLSYEQYF; DNA: TGCAGCGTTGAAGATTGGAAAGGGGACCTCTCCTACGAGCAGTACTTC
J: TRBJ1-1; size: -; D: -; V: TRBV29-1; CDR3: CSVDIAGSATEAFF; DNA: TGCAGCGTTGATATTGCAGGGAGCGCCACTGAAGCTTTCTTT
J: TRBJ2-5; size: few; D: -; V: TRBV7-2; CDR3: CASSLGRGPQETQYF; DNA: TGTGCCAGCAGCTTGGGGCGGGGGCCTCAAGAGACCCAGTACTTC
J: TRBJ2-2; size: few; D: -; V: TRBV20-1; CDR3: CSARPLRERRTGELFF; DNA: TGCAGTGCTAGGCCCCTTCGGGAGAGGAGGACCGGGGAGCTGTTTTTT
J: TRBJ2-6; size: few; D: TRBD1; V: TRBV7-3; CDR3: CASSRTGAGANVLTF; DNA: TGTGCCAGCAGCAGGACAGGGGCTGGGGCCAACGTCCTGACTTTC
J: TRBJ2-5; size: few; D: -; V: TRBV7-2; CDR3: CASSLPGLLETQYF; DNA: TGTGCCAGCAGCTTACCCGGACTATTAGAGACCCAGTACTTC
J: TRBJ2-3; size: -; D: -; V: TRBV7-9; CDR3: CASSLDRRPVDTQYF; DNA: TGTGCCAGCAGCTTAGACAGGCGGCCGGTTGATACGCAGTATTTT
J: TRBJ2-2; size: few; D: TRBD2; V: TRBV11-3; CDR3: CASNNGREPGELFF; DNA: TGTGCCAGCAATAACGGGAGGGAACCCGGGGAGCTGTTTTTT
J: TRBJ2-7; size: few; D: -; V: TRBV6-1; CDR3: CASSELRQAYEQYF; DNA: TGTGCCAGCAGTGAACTGAGACAGGCTTACGAGCAGTACTTC
J: TRBJ1-5; size: many; D: -; V: TRBV20-1; CDR3: CSASDPGSNQPQHF; DNA: TGCAGTGCTAGTGACCCAGGGAGCAATCAGCCCCAGCATTTT
J: TRBJ2-7; size: -; D: -; V: TRBV10-3; CDR3: CAISPHLWRDNYEQYF; DNA: TGTGCCATCAGCCCCCACCTTTGGCGGGACAACTACGAGCAGTACTTC
J: TRBJ2-1; size: -; D: TRBD2; V: TRBV12-3/TRBV12-4; CDR3: CASTAGGTLSYNEQFF; DNA: TGTGCCAGCACAGCGGGGGGGACCCTCTCCTACAATGAGCAGTTCTTC
J: TRBJ2-4; size: many; D: -; V: TRBV12-3/TRBV12-4; CDR3: CASSFGQTVGIQYF; DNA: TGTGCCAGCAGTTTCGGACAGACGGTTGGCATTCAGTACTTC
J: TRBJ1-5; size: few; D: TRBD1; V: TRBV15; CDR3: CATSRDRGQPQHF; DNA: TGTGCCACCAGCAGGGACAGGGGACAGCCCCAGCATTTT
J: TRBJ2-4; size: many; D: -; V: TRBV5-5; CDR3: CASRHELEKNIQYF; DNA: TGTGCCAGCAGGCACGAGTTGGAGAAAAACATTCAGTACTTC
J: TRBJ2-3; size: few; D: TRBD2; V: TRBV11-2; CDR3: CASSRPFLAGGSTDTQYF; DNA: TGTGCCAGCAGCCGACCATTTCTAGCGGGGGGTAGCACAGATACGCAGTATTTT
J: TRBJ2-7; size: few; D: -; V: TRBV11-1; CDR3: CASSPAQRPSYEQYF; DNA: TGTGCCAGCAGTCCCGCTCAGCGGCCCTCCTACGAGCAGTACTTC
J: TRBJ2-3; size: -; D: -; V: TRBV5-6; CDR3: CASSFTGTDTQYF; DNA: TGTGCCAGCAGCTTTACTGGCACAGATACGCAGTATTTT
J: TRBJ2-5; size: -; D: -; V: TRBV25-1; CDR3: CASSATGRALGQETQYF; DNA: TGTGCCAGCAGTGCTACAGGGAGGGCGCTTGGTCAAGAGACCCAGTACTTC
J: TRBJ2-3; size: medium-sized; D: TRBD2; V: TRBV7-2; CDR3: CASSPGTSGADTQYF; DNA: TGTGCCAGCAGCCCAGGGACTAGCGGAGCAGATACGCAGTATTTT
J: TRBJ2-3; size: few; D: TRBD2; V: TRBV7-9; CDR3: CASRRRGGTQYF; DNA: TGTGCCAGCAGACGGCGGGGGGGGACGCAGTATTTT
J: TRBJ2-3; size: -; D: TRBD2; V: TRBV24-1; CDR3: CATSEGGESGRERADTQYF; DNA: TGTGCCACCAGTGAGGGGGGCGAGAGCGGGAGGGAGAGGGCAGATACGCAGTATTTT
J: TRBJ2-1; size: -; D: TRBD2; V: TRBV11-2; CDR3: CASSCEPLSGGPNNEQFF; DNA: TGTGCCAGCAGCTGCGAGCCGCTTAGCGGGGGGCCAAACAATGAGCAGTTCTTC
J: TRBJ2-3; size: -; D: TRBD2; V: TRBV11-3; CDR3: CASSLGLAVTDTQYF; DNA: TGTGCCAGCAGCTTAGGGCTAGCGGTCACAGATACGCAGTATTTT
J: TRBJ2-7; size: -; D: TRBD2; V: TRBV5-1; CDR3: CASGTSGRGHYEQYF; DNA: TGCGCCAGCGGGACTAGCGGGAGAGGACACTACGAGCAGTACTTC
J: TRBJ2-1; size: -; D: -; V: TRBV24-1; CDR3: CATSESSGVNEQFF; DNA: TGTGCCACCAGTGAGTCCTCGGGGGTGAATGAGCAGTTCTTC
J: TRBJ1-5; size: many; D: TRBD1; V: TRBV12-3/TRBV12-4; CDR3: CASSLGQGKRQPQHF; DNA: TGTGCCAGCAGTTTAGGACAGGGGAAAAGACAGCCCCAGCATTTT
J: TRBJ1-3; size: many; D: -; V: TRBV9; CDR3: CASSVSDSGNTIYF; DNA: TGTGCCAGCAGCGTATCCGACTCTGGAAACACCATATATTTT
J: TRBJ2-1; size: few; D: -; V: TRBV12-3/TRBV12-4; CDR3: CASSTGTGYNEQFF; DNA: TGTGCCAGCAGTACCGGGACTGGCTACAATGAGCAGTTCTTC
J: TRBJ1-2; size: many; D: -; V: TRBV5-1; CDR3: CASSLGGQGGYTF; DNA: TGCGCCAGCAGCTTGGGGGGACAAGGAGGCTACACCTTC
J: TRBJ2-5; size: few; D: TRBD2; V: TRBV5-1; CDR3: CASRRGTTQETQYF; DNA: TGCGCCAGCCGACGAGGGACTACCCAAGAGACCCAGTACTTC
J: TRBJ2-1; size: few; D: -; V: TRBV7-2; CDR3: CASSQKVGPGYNEQFF; DNA: TGTGCCAGCAGCCAAAAGGTGGGGCCCGGCTACAATGAGCAGTTCTTC
J: TRBJ2-5; size: few; D: -; V: TRBV20-1; CDR3: CSYRGGRETQYF; DNA: TGCAGCTATAGAGGGGGAAGGGAGACCCAGTACTTC
J: TRBJ2-1; size: -; D: -; V: TRBV12-3/TRBV12-4; CDR3: CASSLDALQDHGQFF; DNA: TGTGCCAGCAGTTTAGACGCGTTACAGGACCACGGGCAGTTCTTC
J: TRBJ1-5; size: -; D: TRBD1; V: TRBV12-3/TRBV12-4; CDR3: CASSLQKTGSWPQHF; DNA: TGTGCCAGCAGTCTCCAAAAGACAGGGTCTTGGCCCCAGCATTTT
J: TRBJ2-3; size: few; D: -; V: TRBV20-1; CDR3: CSARGQGTDTQYF; DNA: TGCAGTGCTAGAGGTCAGGGGACAGATACGCAGTATTTT
J: TRBJ2-7; size: -; D: -; V: TRBV29-1; CDR3: CSGATGRLDEQYF; DNA: TGCAGCGGCGCGACAGGAAGGTTAGACGAGCAGTACTTC
J: TRBJ2-5; size: -; D: TRBD2; V: TRBV11-2; CDR3: CASRLGPGGLAGWETQYF; DNA: TGTGCCAGCCGACTCGGACCGGGGGGACTAGCGGGGTGGGAGACCCAGTACTTC
J: TRBJ2-7; size: few; D: TRBD1; V: TRBV12-3/TRBV12-4; CDR3: CASSFLVGQEVEGEQYF; DNA: TGTGCCAGCAGTTTTCTGGTCGGACAGGAGGTAGAGGGCGAGCAGTACTTC
J: TRBJ2-3; size: few; D: TRBD2; V: TRBV20-1; CDR3: CSVAGGSTDTQYF; DNA: TGCAGTGTAGCGGGGGGGAGCACAGATACGCAGTATTTT
J: TRBJ2-1; size: many; D: -; V: TRBV6-1; CDR3: CASSPSGTNYNEQFF; DNA: TGTGCCAGCAGTCCATCCGGGACGAATTACAATGAGCAGTTCTTC
J: TRBJ2-2; size: few; D: -; V: TRBV7-9; CDR3: CASDSPGDTGELFF; DNA: TGTGCCAGCGACTCCCCGGGGGACACCGGGGAGCTGTTTTTT
J: TRBJ1-1; size: -; D: -; V: TRBV7-3; CDR3: CASSLTGDNSRGAFF; DNA: TGTGCCAGCAGCTTAACGGGAGACAATAGTCGCGGAGCTTTCTTT